This T cell receptor (beta chain) was recovered during a study of PD-1 blockade in classical Hodgkin lymphoma. Time point: cycle 4 day 1 (C4D1), after more than five weeks of nivolumab. Following autologous stem cell transplantation, relapse occurred in every patient, and exposure to brentuximab vedotin varied. Overall study findings and caveats: Nothing has yet pinned down what causes the repertoire differences, possibly disease activity or prior therapy.

The assay was immunoSEQ multiplex PCR, and TCRdb's table has in-frame clones only and misses some. The repertoire has around 50,000 clones, 85% to 90% of them found once; the top ten carry approximately 15%. A word on this clone: As yet, its antigen is unknown. Other DNA sequences in this sample translate to the same CDR3.

This CDR3 has 15 residues. Looked up from germline, CDR1 is SNHLY and CDR2 is FYNNEI. Germline trimming cut 4 bases from V and 3 bases from J; bases unmatched to any gene: 2. The chain is built from TRBV2 and TRBJ2-3, with 12 bases that match TRBD2. The sequence was obtained from a human donor with classical Hodgkin lymphoma. The input for sequencing was peripheral blood mononuclear cells (PBMCs), taken before the fourth cycle of nivolumab. The CDR3: CASSGLAGVTDTQYF. CDR3 bases: TGTGCCAGCAGTGGACTAGCGGGAGTAACAGATACGCAGTATTTT.